This TCR beta chain was sequenced in a study of CD8+ T cells in alopecia areata. General study points: Scalp clonality decreased significantly with tofacitinib, and so did expanded CD8+ clones among the top 100. In lesional scalp, particularly from alopecia totalis/universalis, clonality was higher than in normal scalp. In scalp and blood during tofacitinib, many expanded lesional clones persisted. A single nonresponder leaves the baseline CD8+ expansion link to response uncertain.

Sample treatment: oral pan-JAK inhibitor, 5-10 mg twice daily. Sequencing relied on a cDNA template that was reverse transcribed from extracted RNA. Some clones are missing from TCRdb's copy, which holds only in-frame ones; the method was immunoSEQ multiplex PCR. The profile shows 200,000 to 250,000 clones, more than 45% of them singletons. As for this clone: Its antigen is as yet unknown.

Per the germline V gene, CDR1 is SNHLY and CDR2 is FYNNEI. The J segment lost 9 bases and the V segment lost 7 bases, leaving 13 bases of the junction unmatched. There are 16 residues in the CDR3. The source of this sequence is a human donor with alopecia areata. The chain uses TRBV2 and TRBJ2-1; 12 bases match TRBD1. Sequencing used CD4+ T cells sorted from blood, obtained at week 4, from a patient treated with tofacitinib. CDR3 in amino acids: CASTYDRDRGHAEQFF. In DNA, the CDR3 is TGTGCCAGCACCTACGACCGGGACAGGGGGCATGCTGAGCAGTTCTTC.